Presented here are 5 T cell receptor beta chains from one specimen sequenced in a study of blood T cell repertoires in COVID-19 (dated by TCRdb to 2020 to 2021). Library preparation employed the immunoSEQ multiplex PCR assay. TCRdb limited this immuneACCESS table to in-frame rearrangements with V and J called. A share of clones is missing; checked studies link under half to unresolved V genes, and the rest is unexplained. In this sample the table shows roughly 120,000 clones, approximately 74% of which occur a single time. Over 5.5% of the sample goes to the ten largest clones. Specimen: peripheral blood. The source is an elderly man with COVID-19, enrolled during active disease.

The V call is TRBV10-3, the J call TRBJ2-5; 7 bases align to TRBD2. V was pared by 6 bases and J by 3 bases, with 7 bases of the junction left unmatched. Germline assignment: CDR1 ENHRY and CDR2 SYGVKD. CDR3 size: 14 residues. The DNA for the CDR3 is TGTGCCATCAGAGCGGGACTAACAGAAGAGACCCAGTACTTC. Encoded protein: CAIRAGLTEETQYF.

The V and J genes are TRBV6-1 and TRBJ2-5; 7 nucleotides line up with TRBD2. In germline, CDR1 is MNHNS, CDR2 SASEGT. Trimming at V came to 2 bases and at J to 4 bases, leaving 4 bases not matched to a gene. The CDR3 runs 14 residues. The CDR3 protein is CASSETGGRETQYF. CDR3 nucleotide sequence: TGTGCCAGCAGTGAAACGGGGGGTCGAGAGACCCAGTACTTC.

J is TRBJ2-1 and V is TRBV19, with no clear D. Trimming stripped 5 bases from V and 5 bases from J, with 7 bases between. Germline lookup yields CDR1 LNHDA and CDR2 SQIVND (reference sequence). This CDR3 has 12 residues. In DNA form, the CDR3 reads TGTGCCAGTAGTCGTACACACAATGAGCAGTTCTTC. This gives the protein CASSRTHNEQFF.

V gene TRBV7-9 combines with J gene TRBJ1-5, with 8 bases that match TRBD1. Germline values: CDR1 SEHNR, CDR2 FQNEAQ (reference sequence). Trimming removed 5 bases from V and 0 bases from J; junction bases left unmatched: 3. The CDR3 totals 15 residues. CDR3 nucleotide sequence: TGTGCCAGCAGCCCAGGGGGCTTTAGCAATCAGCCCCAGCATTTT. It specifies CASSPGGFSNQPQHF.

The rearrangement uses TRBV6-2 or TRBV6-3 and TRBJ2-1; no firm D call. This CDR3 has 14 amino acids. Germline values: CDR1 MNHEY, CDR2 SVGEGT. The V and J ends lost 4 bases and 0 bases respectively, with 7 bases between them. Here the CDR3 reads CASSSMSSYNEQFF. The CDR3 coding sequence is TGTGCCAGCAGTTCAATGAGCTCCTACAATGAGCAGTTCTTC.